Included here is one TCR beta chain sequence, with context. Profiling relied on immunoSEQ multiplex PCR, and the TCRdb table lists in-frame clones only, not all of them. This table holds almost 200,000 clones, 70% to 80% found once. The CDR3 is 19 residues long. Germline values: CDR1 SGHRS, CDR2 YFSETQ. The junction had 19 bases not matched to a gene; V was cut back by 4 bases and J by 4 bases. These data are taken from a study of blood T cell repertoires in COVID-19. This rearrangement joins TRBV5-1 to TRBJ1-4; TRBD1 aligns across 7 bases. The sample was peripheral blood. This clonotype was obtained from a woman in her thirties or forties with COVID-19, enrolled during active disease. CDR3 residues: CASSPEDRMIRLGNEKLFF. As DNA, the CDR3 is TGCGCCAGCAGCCCGGAGGACAGGATGATAAGGCTGGGTAATGAAAAACTGTTTTTT.